This entry lists 2 T cell receptor beta chains sequenced from one sample in a study of T cell repertoires in cytomegalovirus infection. TCRdb independently ran MiXCR on the reads; one entry per CDR3 protein. The profile covers some 200,000 distinct CDR3 sequences, with under 25% appearing a single time and 2.9% taken by the ten largest. The sequenced sample was PBMCs. These receptor sequences come from a human donor in good health (CMV status not recorded). Some clones in this sample may be carry-over from other donors' samples.

As concerns this clonotype: This may come from a read error, since a much larger clone is one base off. The CDR3 ends on some other residue instead of the conserved phenylalanine or tryptophan, so this is likely a read error. This chain links TRBV5-1 with TRBJ2-1; the D call may be TRBD1 or TRBD2 (5 bases each). There are 17 residues in the CDR3. Germline V gene data show CDR1 as SGHRS and CDR2 as YFSETQ. Trimming shortened V by 3 bases and J by 2 bases, and 18 bases separated the two germline ends. This chain's CDR3 is CASSYSPGTGTYNEQFL. The CDR3, as DNA: TGCGCCAGCAGCTACTCTCCCGGGACGGGGACCTACAATGAGCAGTTCCTC.

About this clonotype: A much larger clone differs by one base, so this may be a read error. The chain is built from TRBV6-8 and TRBJ1-5; D remains ambiguous. The CDR3 has 13 amino acids. Germline CDR1 and CDR2: MNHGY and SAAAGT. CDR3 in amino acids: CASKRQDNQPLHF. The CDR3 bases are TGTGCCAGCAAGCGCCAGGATAATCAGCCCCTGCATTTT.